This record concerns one T cell receptor beta chain sequence. The antigen remains undetermined. The repertoire was sequenced with immunoSEQ multiplex PCR; TCRdb's copy has only in-frame clones and lacks some. The sample carries 60,000 to 75,000 clones, 85% recorded once. The data derive from a study of OX40 agonist ivuxolimab in advanced cancers. The overall study: Patients got intravenous ivuxolimab at 0.01 to 10 mg/kg every 2 weeks. Three dose-escalation patients had partial responses: one with hepatocellular carcinoma and two with cutaneous melanoma. Study-wide results and limits: Antigen specificity was not determined for the expanded peripheral T cells.

Trimming cost V 5 bases and J 0 bases, with 11 bases left between them. This CDR3 is 15 amino acids long. Germline CDR1 and CDR2: LGHNA and YNFKEQ. The TCR sequence derives from an adult with an advanced solid tumor such as melanoma, head and neck, liver or kidney cancer. V usage is TRBV4-2 and J usage is TRBJ1-3, with D unclear. Sequencing was performed on CD4+ or CD8+ T cells sorted from blood, taken in a trial of the OX40 agonist ivuxolimab. The CDR3 region is CASSFGHSSGNTIYF. Here the CDR3 DNA reads TGTGCCAGCAGCTTTGGCCACAGCTCTGGAAACACCATATATTTT.